Following are 14 T cell receptor beta chains from one sample sequenced in a study of OX40 agonist ivuxolimab in advanced cancers. Produced via immunoSEQ multiplex PCR; TCRdb's table is partial and in-frame only. The table includes roughly 80,000 clones, 80% to 90% detected once. Here the sequenced sample was CD4+ or CD8+ T cells sorted from blood, taken in a trial of the OX40 agonist ivuxolimab. The receptors were sampled from an adult with an advanced solid tumor such as melanoma, head and neck, liver or kidney cancer.

The V gene is TRBV6-5, the J gene TRBJ1-2; 7 positions match TRBD1. This CDR3 comprises 14 residues. Germline trimming cut 5 bases from V and 7 bases from J; bases unmatched to any gene: 10. Germline loops: CDR1 MNHEY, CDR2 SVGAGI. The CDR3 DNA follows: TGTGCCAGCAGTCGACAGGGATTCGGTTTTGGCTACACCTTC. Its protein is CASSRQGFGFGYTF.

This rearrangement joins TRBV10-3 to TRBJ1-5; D is ambiguous. Trimming took 10 bases from V and 6 from J, leaving 19 bases between them. The CDR3 runs to 14 residues. The germline V gene encodes CDR1 ENHRY and CDR2 SYGVKD. The CDR3 is CATNPTGGSQPQHF. The CDR3 coding sequence is TGTGCCACCAATCCGACGGGTGGTAGTCAGCCCCAGCATTTT.

V usage is TRBV18 and J usage is TRBJ2-2; D is unclear. Between the trimmed V and J ends, which lost 5 bases and 3 bases, there was a span of 4 bases. Looked up from germline, CDR1 is KGHSH and CDR2 is LQKENI. The CDR3 extends over 12 amino acids. CDR3 DNA sequence: TGTGCCAGCTCATCTGACACCGGGGAGCTGTTTTTT. Translation: CASSSDTGELFF.

The CDR3 DNA sequence: TGTGCCAGCACCCAATCGGGACGGCCAGACACTGAAGCTTTCTTT. This encodes CASTQSGRPDTEAFF. The rearrangement links TRBV27 to TRBJ1-1; the D gene is possibly TRBD1 (5 bases). The CDR3 length is 15 residues. CDR1 is MNHEY and CDR2 is SMNVEV in the germline V gene (reference sequence). Trimming removed 7 bases from V and 3 bases from J, with 18 bases in between.

This chain links TRBV27 with TRBJ2-5; tentatively, D is TRBD2 (7 bases). Looked up from germline, CDR1 is MNHEY and CDR2 is SMNVEV (reference sequence). The CDR3 is 15 amino acids. Trimming left V 2 bases short and J 4 bases short, with 14 bases between. The CDR3 DNA reads as TGTGCCAGCAGTTTAATGGCGGGGGCCGGAGAGACCCAGTACTTC. Encoded protein: CASSLMAGAGETQYF.

The rearrangement joins TRBV4-1 to TRBJ2-5; perhaps D is TRBD1 or TRBD2 (6 bases each). This CDR3 comprises 16 residues. The ends were cut back, 5 bases at V and 5 bases at J, with 21 bases in the middle. Germline V gives CDR1 MGHRA, CDR2 YSYEKL. DNA of the CDR3: TGCGCCAGCAGCGGGGGGCGGGCGTCGGTCATGGAGACCCAGTACTTC. Amino acid sequence: CASSGGRASVMETQYF.

This sequence joins TRBV7-9 and TRBJ2-7, with D perhaps being TRBD1 or TRBD2 (5 bases each). V was pared by 4 bases and J by 3 bases, with 22 bases between. From germline, CDR1 is SEHNR and CDR2 FQNEAQ (reference sequence). This CDR3 comprises 17 residues. CDR3 sequence (DNA): TGTGCCAGCAGCTCCATCGGCATGGGACCGCTGGACTACGAGCAGTACTTC. It translates to CASSSIGMGPLDYEQYF.

This sequence joins TRBV28 and TRBJ2-1; TRBD1 aligns across 10 bases. This CDR3 has 15 residues. The J segment lost 6 bases and the V segment lost 5 bases, leaving 7 bases of the junction unmatched. Germline V gene sequence: CDR1 MDHEN, CDR2 SYDVKM. CDR3 nucleotide sequence: TGTGCCAGCAGTCAACCGGGACAGGGGTTCAATGAGCAGTTCTTC. Protein: CASSQPGQGFNEQFF. The entire variable domain, with the rest obtained from reference TRBV28 and TRBJ2-1, is as follows: DVKVTQSSRYLVKRTGEKVFLECVQDMDHENMFWYRQDPGLGLRLIYFSYDVKMKEKGDIPEGYSVSREKKERFSLILESASTNQTSMYLCASSQPGQGFNEQFFGPGTRLTVL.

This chain joins TRBV5-8 and TRBJ2-2, with 8 bases aligning to TRBD2. Germline values: CDR1 SGHTS, CDR2 YDEGEE. This CDR3 is built from 16 residues. V lost 5 bases to trimming and J lost 5 bases; unmatched junction nucleotides: 11. CDR3 sequence: CASRTRTSPGTGELFF. The CDR3 DNA follows: TGTGCCAGCAGGACAAGGACTAGCCCGGGGACCGGGGAGCTGTTTTTT.

This chain links TRBV18 with TRBJ2-7, with D tentatively TRBD1 or TRBD2 (7 bases each). CDR1 KGHSH and CDR2 LQKENI come from the germline V gene. The CDR3 contains 18 residues. V lost 2 bases, J lost 0 bases, and 20 bases lay in between. CDR3 DNA sequence: TGTGCCAGCTCACCAGCACCAGGGAGGGGGCCTGGCTCCTACGAGCAGTACTTC. This codes for CASSPAPGRGPGSYEQYF.

This sequence joins TRBV21-1 and TRBJ1-1. TRBV21-1 constitutes a pseudogene. This CDR3 spans 17 amino acids. CDR3 coding DNA: TGTGCCAGCAGCCCCCAGGGGAGGACGGAGGGCGAGACTGAAGCTTTCTTT. Amino acids: CASSPQGRTEGETEAFF.

The chain's CDR3 is CSVEDTRDKLWGYTF. CDR3 nucleotide sequence: TGCAGCGTTGAAGATACCCGGGACAAGCTATGGGGCTACACCTTC. This rearrangement joins TRBV29-1 to TRBJ1-2, with D possibly matching TRBD1 (6 bases). The CDR3 runs 15 residues. Trimming removed 0 bases at V and 8 bases at J, with 19 bases between. Germline V gene lookup returns CDR1 SQVTM and CDR2 ANQGSEA. Using reference TRBV29-1 and TRBJ1-2 for the parts outside the CDR3, the full variable domain is SAVISQKPSRDICQRGTSLTIQCQVDSQVTMMFWYRQQPGQSLTLIATANQGSEATYESGFVIDKFPISRPNLTFSTLTVSNMSPEDSSIYLCSVEDTRDKLWGYTFGSGTRLTVV.

The chain recombines TRBV7-8 with TRBJ2-5; 15 bases line up with TRBD2. Germline-derived CDR1 and CDR2 are SGHVS and FQNEAQ. This CDR3 has 16 amino acids. V dropped 5 bases and J dropped 5; count of bases not matched to a gene: 6. The CDR3 loop is CASSHGLAGGRETQYF. CDR3 coding DNA: TGTGCCAGCAGCCATGGACTAGCGGGGGGGCGGGAGACCCAGTACTTC. The complete variable domain, with remaining parts taken from reference TRBV7-8 and TRBJ2-5, reads GAGVSQSPRYKVAKRGQDVALRCDPISGHVSLFWYQQALGQGPEFLTYFQNEAQLDKSGLPSDRFFAERPEGSVSTLKIQRTQQEDSAVYLCASSHGLAGGRETQYFGPGTRLLVL.

This chain connects TRBV10-3 to TRBJ1-6; D gene unclear. V lost 3 bases to trimming and J lost 10 bases, with 13 bases between them. The CDR3 has 14 residues. CDR1 ENHRY and CDR2 SYGVKD come from the germline V gene. CDR3 DNA: TGTGCCATCAGTGATTACTCCCTAAGGTCACCCCTCCACTTT. It translates to CAISDYSLRSPLHF.